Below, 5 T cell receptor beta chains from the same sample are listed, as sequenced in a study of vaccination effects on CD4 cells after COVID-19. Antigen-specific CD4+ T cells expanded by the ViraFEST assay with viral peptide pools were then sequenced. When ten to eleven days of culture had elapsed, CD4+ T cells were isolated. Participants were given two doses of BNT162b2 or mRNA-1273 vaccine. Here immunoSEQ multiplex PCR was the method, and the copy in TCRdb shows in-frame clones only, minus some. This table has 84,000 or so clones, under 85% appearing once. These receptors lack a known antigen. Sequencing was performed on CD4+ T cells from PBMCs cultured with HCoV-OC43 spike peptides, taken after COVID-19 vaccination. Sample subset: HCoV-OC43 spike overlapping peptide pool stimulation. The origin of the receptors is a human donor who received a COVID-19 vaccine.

The CDR3 here is CASSKHPGQGHGGNTGELFF. The CDR3 DNA is TGTGCCAGCAGCAAACACCCGGGACAGGGTCACGGGGGGAACACCGGGGAGCTGTTTTTT. The V call is TRBV3-1 (or the pseudogene TRBV3-2), the J call TRBJ2-2; 9 bases are shared with TRBD1. The CDR3 sequence is 20 residues long. CDR1 is LGHDT, CDR2 YNNKEL, per germline (reference sequence). With V trimmed by 5 bases and J by 1 base, 17 bases remained unmatched.

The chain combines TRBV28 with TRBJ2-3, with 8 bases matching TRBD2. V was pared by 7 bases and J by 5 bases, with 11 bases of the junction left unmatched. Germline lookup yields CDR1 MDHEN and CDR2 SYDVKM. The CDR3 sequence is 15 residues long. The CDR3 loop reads CASTTGGAEEDTQYF. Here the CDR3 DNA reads TGTGCCAGCACCACGGGGGGGGCTGAGGAAGATACGCAGTATTTT.

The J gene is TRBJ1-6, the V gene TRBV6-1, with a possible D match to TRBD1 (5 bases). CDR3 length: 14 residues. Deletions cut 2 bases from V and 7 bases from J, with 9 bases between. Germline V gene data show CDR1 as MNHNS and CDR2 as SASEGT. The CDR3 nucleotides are TGTGCCAGCAGTGAACTGGGACGGAATTCACCCCTCCACTTT. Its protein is CASSELGRNSPLHF.

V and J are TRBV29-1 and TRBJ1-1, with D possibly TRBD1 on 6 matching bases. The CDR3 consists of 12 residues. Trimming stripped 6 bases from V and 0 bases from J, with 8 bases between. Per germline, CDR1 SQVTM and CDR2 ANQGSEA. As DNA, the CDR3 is TGCAGCGTCTGGACAGTGAACACTGAAGCTTTCTTT. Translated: CSVWTVNTEAFF.

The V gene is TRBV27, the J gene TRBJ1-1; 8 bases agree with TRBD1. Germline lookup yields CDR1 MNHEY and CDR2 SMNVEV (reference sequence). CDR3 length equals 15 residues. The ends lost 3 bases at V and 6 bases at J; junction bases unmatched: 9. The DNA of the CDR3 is TGTGCCAGCAGTTTCCAGACAGGGGCTTGGTCTGAAGCTTTCTTT. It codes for CASSFQTGAWSEAFF.